This T cell receptor (beta chain) comes out of a study of shared clonotypes between healthy human individuals. Generated by immunoSEQ multiplex PCR, the TCRdb table keeps only in-frame clones and is missing some. Among about 1 million clones listed, about 75% were seen once. General study points: Having only a few donors restricted how much genetic and exposure-history diversity was captured.

A remark on this clone: Its antigen is unidentified.

Per the germline V gene, CDR1 is KGHSH and CDR2 is LQKENI. V was trimmed by 2 bases and J by 4 bases, leaving 8 bases between them. This CDR3 has 13 residues. Study donors comprised healthy, HIV-negative adults devoid of recent acute infection or vaccination. This TCR came from a man between 18 and 35 years old in good health. Sequencing used memory CD4+ T cells sorted from blood. The subset is: CD45RA-negative fraction. The chain has TRBV18 and TRBJ1-1; tentatively, D is TRBD1 (5 bases). The CDR3 reads CASSPGAGTEAFF. CDR3 coding DNA: TGTGCCAGCTCACCAGGGGCGGGCACTGAAGCTTTCTTT. The full variable domain, rest sourced from reference TRBV18 and TRBJ1-1, is NAGVMQNPRHLVRRRGQEARLRCSPMKGHSHVYWYRQLPEEGLKFMVYLQKENIIDESGMPKERFSAEFPKEGPSILRIQQVVRGDSAAYFCASSPGAGTEAFFGQGTRLTVV.